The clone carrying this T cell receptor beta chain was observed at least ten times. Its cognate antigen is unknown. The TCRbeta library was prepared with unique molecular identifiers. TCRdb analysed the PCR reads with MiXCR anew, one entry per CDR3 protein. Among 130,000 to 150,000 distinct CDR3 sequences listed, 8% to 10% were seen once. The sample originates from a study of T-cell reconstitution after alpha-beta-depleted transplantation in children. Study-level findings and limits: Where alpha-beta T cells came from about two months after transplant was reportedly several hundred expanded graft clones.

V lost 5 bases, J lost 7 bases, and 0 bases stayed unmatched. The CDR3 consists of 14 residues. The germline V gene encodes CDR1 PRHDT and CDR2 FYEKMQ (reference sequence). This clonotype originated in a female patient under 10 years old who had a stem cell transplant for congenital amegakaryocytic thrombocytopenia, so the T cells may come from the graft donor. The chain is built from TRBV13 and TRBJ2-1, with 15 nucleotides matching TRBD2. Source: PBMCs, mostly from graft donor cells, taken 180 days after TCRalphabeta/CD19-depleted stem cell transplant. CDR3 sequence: CASSGTSGRNEQFF. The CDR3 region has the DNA TGTGCCAGCAGCGGGACTAGCGGGAGGAATGAGCAGTTCTTC.